The 29 T cell receptor beta chains in this list originate from one sample, sequenced in a study of cytomegalovirus exposure and HLA in healthy donors. Libraries were prepared by immunoSEQ multiplex PCR; TCRdb keeps only in-frame clonotypes and omits some of them. The sample yields more than 95,000 clones, around 89% seen once. The specimen sequenced was PBMCs. The receptors come from a man younger than 35 in good health and CMV-seronegative.

This clone was recorded a few times. The J gene is TRBJ2-7, the V gene TRBV28; the match to TRBD1 covers 11 bases. The CDR3 has 15 amino acids. Trimming at V came to 7 bases and at J to 4 bases, leaving 9 bases not matched to a gene. Per germline, CDR1 MDHEN and CDR2 SYDVKM. The CDR3 region has the DNA TGTGCCAGCACCACACCCGGGACAGGGGGTTACGAGCAGTACTTC. It codes for CASTTPGTGGYEQYF.

The rearrangement links TRBV11-3 to TRBJ2-1; the match to TRBD2 covers 8 bases. V was pared by 5 bases and J by 4 bases, with 10 bases of the junction left unmatched. The CDR3 length is 16 residues. CDR1 is SGHNT, CDR2 YENEEA, per germline. The CDR3 spells CASSPRGQRGYNEQFF. CDR3 DNA sequence: TGTGCCAGCAGCCCCCGAGGGCAGCGGGGGTACAATGAGCAGTTCTTC.

This clone was recorded once. The chain carries TRBV25-1 and TRBJ1-5; possibly TRBD1 for D (5 bases). Per the germline V gene, CDR1 is MGHDK and CDR2 is SYGVNS. V gave up 6 bases and J gave up 5 bases, with 20 bases separating them. This CDR3 contains 16 residues. The CDR3 sequence is CASSSREGYWDQPQHF. The CDR3 DNA reads as TGTGCCAGCAGCAGCCGGGAGGGGTATTGGGATCAGCCCCAGCATTTT.

The chain carries TRBV27 and TRBJ1-5; TRBD1 aligns across 9 bases. From germline, CDR1 is MNHEY and CDR2 SMNVEV (reference sequence). The CDR3 runs 15 residues. Unmatched junction bases numbered 7, after V lost 5 bases and J lost 5 bases. CDR3 sequence reads: CASSQIWTGDQPQHF. CDR3 sequence (DNA): TGTGCCAGCAGTCAAATATGGACAGGGGATCAGCCCCAGCATTTT.

The chain uses TRBV5-1 and TRBJ2-5; 10 positions agree with TRBD1. Germline V lookup: CDR1 SGHRS, CDR2 YFSETQ. This CDR3 region has 17 residues. The trim removed 3 bases at V and 3 bases at J, leaving 11 bases unmatched. The CDR3 protein is CASSSAQTGGVEETQYF. Here the CDR3 DNA reads TGCGCCAGCAGCTCTGCGCAGACAGGGGGCGTTGAAGAGACCCAGTACTTC.

The chain links TRBV29-1 to TRBJ1-1; the match to TRBD1 covers 10 bases. The CDR3 extends over 14 amino acids. After removal of 6 bases from V and 2 bases from J, the junction contained 6 bases not matched to a gene. Germline lookup yields CDR1 SQVTM and CDR2 ANQGSEA. Written as DNA, the CDR3 is TGCAGCGTAGGTAGACAGGGGGCAAACACTGAAGCTTTCTTT. It encodes CSVGRQGANTEAFF.

The V and J genes are TRBV28 and TRBJ1-4, with 9 bases matching TRBD1. This CDR3 has 15 amino acids. J lost 8 bases, V lost 6 bases, and 10 bases had no gene match. From germline, CDR1 is MDHEN and CDR2 SYDVKM. The CDR3 spells CASSPNRGRREKLFF. CDR3 in DNA: TGTGCCAGCAGCCCAAACAGGGGGCGCCGAGAAAAACTGTTTTTT.

The chain has TRBV10-1 and TRBJ2-1, with TRBD1 as a possible D gene (5 bases). Germline V gene lookup returns CDR1 WNHNN and CDR2 SYGVQD (reference sequence). This CDR3 region has 14 residues. V lost 8 bases and J lost 5, with 16 bases in between. In nucleotides, the CDR3 is TGCGCCAGCTCTTTGACAGTCAATAACAATGAGCAGTTCTTC. Its translation: CASSLTVNNNEQFF.

The chain is built from TRBV7-9 and TRBJ1-2, with 8 positions matching TRBD1. The CDR3 runs 14 residues. Per the germline V gene, CDR1 is SEHNR and CDR2 is FQNEAQ (reference sequence). Unmatched junction bases numbered 4, after V lost 5 bases and J lost 2 bases. For the CDR3, the DNA is TGTGCCAGCAGCGCCGGACAGGGCAACTATGGCTACACCTTC. Its protein is CASSAGQGNYGYTF.

The V gene is TRBV10-2, the J gene TRBJ2-7; no definite D call. The germline CDR1 and CDR2 sequences are WSHSY and SAAADI. The CDR3 is 13 amino acids. V lost 4 bases to trimming and J lost 5 bases, with 12 bases between them. The chain's CDR3 is CASSGNRGNEQYF. The CDR3 DNA reads as TGCGCCAGCAGTGGGAACCGAGGAAACGAGCAGTACTTC.

V gene TRBV6-6 combines with J gene TRBJ1-5; D possibly corresponds to TRBD1 (5 bases). The CDR3 totals 13 residues. CDR1 and CDR2 from the germline V gene are MNHNY and SVGAGI (reference sequence). The CDR3: CATEGQSNQPQHF. DNA for the CDR3: TGTGCTACGGAGGGGCAGAGCAATCAGCCCCAGCATTTT.

Remarks on this clone: A read error may be the cause here, since a much bigger clone is one base away. This chain joins TRBV2 and TRBJ2-7, with a possible D match to TRBD1 (6 bases). Germline values: CDR1 SNHLY, CDR2 FYNNEI. V was shortened by 4 bases and J by 2 bases, with 6 bases between the two germline ends. This CDR3 has 12 amino acids. The CDR3 DNA follows: TGTGCCAGCAGTGGACAGGCCTACGAGCAGTACTTC. Its translation: CASSGQAYEQYF.

This chain connects TRBV11-2 to TRBJ2-3; D unclear. Trimming left V 3 bases short and J 2 bases short, with 12 bases between. Per the germline V gene, CDR1 is SGHAT and CDR2 is FQNNGV. The length of the CDR3 is 15 residues. CDR3 DNA: TGTGCCAGCAGCTTCCGAAACCGGTACACAGATACGCAGTATTTT. Amino acids: CASSFRNRYTDTQYF.

This chain connects TRBV28 to TRBJ2-2; TRBD1 is a possible D gene (5 bases). This CDR3 region has 14 residues. Germline V gives CDR1 MDHEN, CDR2 SYDVKM. V lost 5 bases to trimming and J lost 0 bases, with 7 bases between them. CDR3 bases: TGTGCCAGCAGTGGACATACGAACACCGGGGAGCTGTTTTTT. Protein product: CASSGHTNTGELFF.

The chain joins TRBV6-4 to TRBJ2-3, with D tentatively TRBD2 (6 bases). CDR3 length equals 14 residues. Between the trimmed V and J ends, which lost 10 bases and 3 bases, there was a span of 17 bases. From germline, CDR1 is MRHNA and CDR2 SNTAGT. The chain's CDR3 is CATSRDWETDTQYF. For the CDR3, the DNA is TGTGCCACCTCACGGGACTGGGAAACAGATACGCAGTATTTT.

The chain links TRBV7-2 to TRBJ2-7, with D unresolved. Looked up from germline, CDR1 is SGHTA and CDR2 is FQGNSA. Trimming took off 1 base at V and 6 bases at J, with 10 bases between the two ends. The CDR3 is 13 residues long. The CDR3 region has the DNA TGTGCCAGCAGCTTAGGTGTTTCTTCCGAGCAGTACTTC. This encodes CASSLGVSSEQYF.

This chain links TRBV5-1 with TRBJ1-2; no firm D call. The CDR3 sequence is 15 residues long. CDR1 SGHRS and CDR2 YFSETQ come from the germline V gene. V lost 0 bases, J lost 2 bases, and 11 bases lay in between. The DNA of the CDR3 is TGCGCCAGCAGCTTGGTAGGAGAAAGGAACTATGGCTACACCTTC. This codes for CASSLVGERNYGYTF. Full variable domain (remainder filled in from reference TRBV5-1 and TRBJ1-2): KAGVTQTPRYLIKTRGQQVTLSCSPISGHRSVSWYQQTPGQGLQFLFEYFSETQRNKGNFPGRFSGRQFSNSRSEMNVSTLELGDSALYLCASSLVGERNYGYTFGSGTRLTVV.

The chain recombines TRBV2 with TRBJ1-5, with 8 bases identical to TRBD1. Germline V CDR1 and CDR2: SNHLY, FYNNEI. The CDR3 is 18 amino acids. Unmatched junction bases numbered 9, after V lost 2 bases and J lost 0 bases. CDR3 coding DNA: TGTGCCAGCAGTGAACCAGGACAGGGAGACTATAGCAATCAGCCCCAGCATTTT. As protein: CASSEPGQGDYSNQPQHF.

CDR3 protein: CASMMDREYGYTF. The CDR3 DNA reads as TGTGCCAGCATGATGGACAGGGAATATGGCTACACCTTC. This rearrangement joins TRBV19 to TRBJ1-2, with 8 bases that match TRBD1. The J segment lost 5 bases and the V segment lost 9 bases, leaving 8 bases of the junction unmatched. The germline CDR1 and CDR2 sequences are LNHDA and SQIVND (reference sequence). The CDR3 loop spans 13 amino acids.

The V and J genes are TRBV6-6 and TRBJ2-1, with 13 bases matching TRBD2. This CDR3 is built from 16 residues. The ends lost 9 bases at V and 5 bases at J; junction bases unmatched: 10. Germline CDR1 MNHNY, CDR2 SVGAGI (reference sequence). The chain's CDR3 is CASLGTSGAQDNEQFF. CDR3 DNA sequence: TGTGCCAGTCTAGGGACTAGCGGGGCACAGGACAATGAGCAGTTCTTC.

The chain couples TRBV4-1 to TRBJ2-3; possibly TRBD2 for D (6 bases). The V gene lost 2 bases and the J gene lost 1 base, with 13 bases spanning the gap. Per the germline V gene, CDR1 is MGHRA and CDR2 is YSYEKL. The CDR3 loop spans 16 amino acids. CDR3 sequence (DNA): TGCGCCAGCAGCCAATACGGGAGTCCTCGCACAGATACGCAGTATTTT. This gives the protein CASSQYGSPRTDTQYF.

The chain combines TRBV9 with TRBJ1-4; 8 bases are shared with TRBD1. The CDR3 runs 15 residues. V dropped 2 bases and J dropped 5; count of bases not matched to a gene: 5. Germline V gives CDR1 SGDLS, CDR2 YYNGEE. CDR3 region: CASSVATGENEKLFF. Written as DNA, the CDR3 is TGTGCCAGCAGCGTCGCGACAGGGGAGAATGAAAAACTGTTTTTT.

This sequence joins TRBV7-8 and TRBJ2-7, with D unresolved. V lost 1 base, J lost 3 bases, and 7 bases lay in between. Germline assignment: CDR1 SGHVS and CDR2 FQNEAQ. This CDR3 comprises 13 residues. CDR3 region: CASSLVLRYEQYF. The CDR3 DNA reads TGTGCCAGCAGCTTAGTACTTCGCTACGAGCAGTACTTC.

This chain connects TRBV28 to TRBJ1-5, with a tentative D call TRBD1 (5 bases). V was clipped by 7 bases and J by 4 bases, with 8 bases between them. Germline V gene sequence: CDR1 MDHEN, CDR2 SYDVKM. The CDR3 totals 12 residues. Here the CDR3 DNA reads TGTGCCAGCACTTCAGGGAATCAGCCCCAGCATTTT. Protein product: CASTSGNQPQHF.

V is TRBV11-2 and J is TRBJ2-3; D gene uncertain. The CDR3 is 14 amino acids. V gave up 6 bases and J gave up 2 bases, with 12 bases separating them. The germline gives CDR1 SGHAT, CDR2 FQNNGV. The CDR3 here is CASSAASYTDTQYF. DNA for the CDR3: TGTGCCAGCAGTGCGGCGTCATACACAGATACGCAGTATTTT.

The chain carries TRBV6-1 and TRBJ1-2, with a weak D call TRBD1 (6 bases). This CDR3 has 14 amino acids. The V end was cut by 7 bases, the J end by 5 bases, with 17 bases between. The germline V gene encodes CDR1 MNHNS and CDR2 SASEGT. The CDR3 DNA reads as TGTGCCAGCACTAGAGTGGGGGCCACTTATGGCTACACCTTC. Translating it yields CASTRVGATYGYTF.

In its sample, this clone was seen once. This chain links TRBV6-5 with TRBJ2-5; 7 bases are shared with TRBD1. Per germline, CDR1 MNHEY and CDR2 SVGAGI. The CDR3 runs 13 residues. V dropped 5 bases and J dropped 5; count of bases not matched to a gene: 5. CDR3 DNA sequence: TGTGCCAGCAGTACAGCCAGGGGGGAGACCCAGTACTTC. It is translated as CASSTARGETQYF.

The CDR3 coding sequence is TGTGCCAGCAGCCCAAGGAAACAGGGGTACAATGAGCAGTTCTTC. Protein sequence: CASSPRKQGYNEQFF. V is TRBV7-2 and J is TRBJ2-1; 7 positions agree with TRBD1. The J segment lost 4 bases and the V segment lost 5 bases, leaving 8 bases of the junction unmatched. The length of the CDR3 is 15 residues. In germline, CDR1 is SGHTA, CDR2 FQGNSA.

The chain is built from TRBV27 and TRBJ1-2; 11 bases align to TRBD1. Per the germline V gene, CDR1 is MNHEY and CDR2 is SMNVEV (reference sequence). After removal of 6 bases from V and 0 bases from J, the junction contained 6 bases not matched to a gene. The CDR3 consists of 16 residues. CDR3 region: CASSRTGQGANYGYTF. DNA of the CDR3: TGTGCCAGCAGCCGCACGGGACAGGGGGCTAACTATGGCTACACCTTC.